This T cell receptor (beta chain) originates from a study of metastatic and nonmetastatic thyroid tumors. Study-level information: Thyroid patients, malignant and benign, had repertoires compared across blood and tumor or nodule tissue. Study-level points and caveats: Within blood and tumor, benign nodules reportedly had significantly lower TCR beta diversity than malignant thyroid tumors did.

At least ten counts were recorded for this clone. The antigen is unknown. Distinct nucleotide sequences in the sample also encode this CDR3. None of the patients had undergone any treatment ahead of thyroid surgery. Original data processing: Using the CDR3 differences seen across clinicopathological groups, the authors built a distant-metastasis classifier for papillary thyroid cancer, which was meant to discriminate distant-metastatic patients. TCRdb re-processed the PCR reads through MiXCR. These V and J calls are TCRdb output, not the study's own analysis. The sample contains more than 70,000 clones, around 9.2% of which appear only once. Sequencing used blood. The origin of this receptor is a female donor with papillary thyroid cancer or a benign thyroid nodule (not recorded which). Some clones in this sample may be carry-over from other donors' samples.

CDR3 coding DNA: TGTGCCAGCAAAGAGGCGGATGCGTCACCCCTCCACTTT. Translating it yields CASKEADASPLHF. The chain has TRBV12-3 or TRBV12-4 and TRBJ1-6; D is unclear. V dropped 7 bases and J dropped 10 bases, with 14 bases sitting between them. The CDR3 length is 13 residues.